This T cell receptor (beta chain) was documented in a study of shared clonotypes between healthy human individuals. In the case of this clone: Antigen unknown.

The CDR3 loop spans 13 amino acids. The V gene end was trimmed by 5 bases and the J gene end by 8 bases; junction bases not matched to a gene: 7. Per germline, CDR1 MNHNS and CDR2 SASEGT. General observations from the study: The donor pool, a small one, limited the genetic and exposure-history diversity represented.

Sorted-subset replicate PCR reactions were performed with approximately 180 ng DNA, corresponding to 30,000 or so T cell genomes. Assay: immunoSEQ multiplex PCR; the TCRdb copy retains only in-frame clones and omits some. The table has around 340,000 clones, roughly 70% seen once. Sequenced: memory CD4+ T cells sorted from blood. The sample's subset: CD45RA-negative fraction. The V gene is TRBV6-1, the J gene TRBJ2-3, with 7 nucleotides matching TRBD1. This TCR was recovered from a man aged 25 to 45 in good health. The CDR3 here is CASSSLTGTTQYF. The CDR3 coding sequence is TGTGCCAGCAGTTCGCTGACAGGGACTACGCAGTATTTT.